The clone carrying this T cell receptor (beta chain) was observed at least ten times. These data come from a study of human T cells and chemical hapten exposure. Background on the study: Diphenylcyclopropenone was administered weekly to the scalp of patients throughout the approximately 25-week study. Yields of TCR per sample differed, chiefly owing to small differences in pooled library volume.

In germline, CDR1 is SGHDN, CDR2 FVKESK. V lost 4 bases to trimming and J lost 3 bases; unmatched junction nucleotides: 8. The CDR3 loop spans 17 amino acids. Time point here: patch test 1, 2 weeks after DPC sensitization. Described treatment: therapeutic diphenylcyclopropenone sensitization with weekly scalp DPC. Alopecia patients deemed DPC-suitable, aged 18 to 70, excluding pregnancy. One entry per CDR3 protein results from TCRdb running MiXCR on the RACE reads. The sample lists around 380,000 distinct CDR3 sequences, 4.8% occurring once. The sequencing here drew on whole blood, taken in connection with sensitization to the hapten diphenylcyclopropenone (DPC). The clonotype comes from a woman in her forties or fifties with alopecia areata. Some clones in this sample may be carry-over from other donors' samples. This sequence joins TRBV14 and TRBJ2-2, with TRBD1 matching over 10 bases. Here the CDR3 reads CASSRDRGNVYTGELFF. The CDR3 nucleotides read TGTGCCAGCAGCCGGGACAGGGGAAATGTCTACACCGGGGAGCTGTTTTTT.